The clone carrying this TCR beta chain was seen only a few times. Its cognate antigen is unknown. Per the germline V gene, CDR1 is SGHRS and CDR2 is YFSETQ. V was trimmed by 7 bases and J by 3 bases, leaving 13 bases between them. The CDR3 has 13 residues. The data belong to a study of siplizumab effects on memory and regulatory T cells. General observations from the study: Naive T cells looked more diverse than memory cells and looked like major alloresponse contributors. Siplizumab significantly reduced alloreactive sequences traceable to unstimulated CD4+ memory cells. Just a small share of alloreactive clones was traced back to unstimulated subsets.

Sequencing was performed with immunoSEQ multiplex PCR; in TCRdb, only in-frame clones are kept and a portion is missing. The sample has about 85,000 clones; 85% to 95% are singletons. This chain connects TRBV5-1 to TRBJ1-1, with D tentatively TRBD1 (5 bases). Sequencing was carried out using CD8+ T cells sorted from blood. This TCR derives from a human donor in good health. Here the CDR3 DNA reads TGCGCCAGCTTCGTCGGGGGGGACACTGAAGCTTTCTTT. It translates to CASFVGGDTEAFF. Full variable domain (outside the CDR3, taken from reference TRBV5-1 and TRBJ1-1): KAGVTQTPRYLIKTRGQQVTLSCSPISGHRSVSWYQQTPGQGLQFLFEYFSETQRNKGNFPGRFSGRQFSNSRSEMNVSTLELGDSALYLCASFVGGDTEAFFGQGTRLTVV.